This is a list of T cell receptor beta chains from one sample in a study of radiation and T cells in renal cell carcinoma. Assay used: immunoSEQ multiplex PCR; TCRdb lists only in-frame clones, some missing. Of approximately 45,000 clones in the sample, roughly 83% were seen once. The specimen comprised blood, sampled from a patient whose treatment included radiotherapy and nephrectomy. These receptor sequences come from a woman in her 70s with renal cell carcinoma. Both conserved end residues are part of each CDR3. D genes are given only for firm matches. Some rows have no size entry. The others give once, few or many, or a class for an expanded clone.

V gene	D gene	J gene	clone size	CDR3 DNA	CDR3 protein
TRBV7-9	.	TRBJ2-3	.	TGTGCCAGCAGCTTAGGTCAGGGTAGCACAGATACGCAGTATTTT	CASSLGQGSTDTQYF
TRBV7-2	.	TRBJ2-7	.	TGTGCCAGCAGCTTAGTCGGGGTGACAGGCTACGAGCAGTACTTC	CASSLVGVTGYEQYF
TRBV29-1	.	TRBJ2-7	.	TGCAGCGTGGTAATCCGGGGCGAAACCTACGAGCAGTACTTC	CSVVIRGETYEQYF
TRBV7-8	.	TRBJ2-1	.	TGTGCCAGCAGCTTAGGACTCCTATCTCATCATGGCGCTGAGCAGTTCTTC	CASSLGLLSHHGAEQFF
TRBV11-3	.	TRBJ2-2	.	TGTGCCAGCAGCTTAGAAGACACCGGGGAGCTGTTTTTT	CASSLEDTGELFF
TRBV4-1	TRBD2	TRBJ2-3	.	TGCGCCAGCAGCCAAGATGCTAGCGGGGCCGGGGATACGCAGTATTTT	CASSQDASGAGDTQYF
TRBV7-9	.	TRBJ1-2	few	TGTGCCAGCAGCCCGACATCCTATGGCTACACCTTC	CASSPTSYGYTF
TRBV13	.	TRBJ2-1	.	TGTGCCAGCAACAGAGGTGGGAGAATGTCCTACAATGAGCAGTTCTTC	CASNRGGRMSYNEQFF
TRBV5-1	.	TRBJ1-1	.	TGCGCCAGCAGCCCCCGGAGGGCAGCGAACACTGAAGCTTTCTTT	CASSPRRAANTEAFF
TRBV9	.	TRBJ2-3	.	TGTGCCAGCAGCGTAGGTATAGGGGGCACAGATACGCAGTATTTT	CASSVGIGGTDTQYF
TRBV5-5	.	TRBJ1-6	once	TGTGCCAGCACCCCCGTGTTAGCAGGCGGCAATTCACCCCTCCACTTT	CASTPVLAGGNSPLHF
TRBV7-9	.	TRBJ2-7	.	TGTGCCAGCACCTCCCCCCCAGAGAGCTACGAGCAGTACTTC	CASTSPPESYEQYF
TRBV4-1	TRBD1	TRBJ2-5	.	TGCGCCAGCAGCCCCGGCGGGACAGGGCTCCAAGAGACCCAGTACTTC	CASSPGGTGLQETQYF
TRBV18	.	TRBJ2-2	.	TGTGCCAGCTCACCAAGTAGCCAGGGTTCCACCGGGGAGCTGTTTTTT	CASSPSSQGSTGELFF
TRBV10-3	.	TRBJ2-5	.	TGTGCCATCAGTATCCAGCCCGAAGAGACCCAGTACTTC	CAISIQPEETQYF
TRBV4-1	TRBD2	TRBJ2-5	.	TGCGCCAGCAGCCAAGGGAGGAGCGGGGGGGCGGGGACCCAGTACTTC	CASSQGRSGGAGTQYF
TRBV6-5	.	TRBJ1-5	.	TGTGCCAGCAGTTACTCTGTGGGTCAGCCCCAGCATTTT	CASSYSVGQPQHF
TRBV19	TRBD1	TRBJ2-3	.	TGTGCCAGTACCATGGGGGCAGGGGGCCCAGATACGCAGTATTTT	CASTMGAGGPDTQYF
TRBV7-7	.	TRBJ1-2	once	TGTGCCACCCCCGGAGGGAGGCCATATGGCTACACCTTC	CATPGGRPYGYTF
TRBV29-1	.	TRBJ1-1	.	TGCAGCGCCCTACTAGGGACCAAGGGAGCTTTCTTT	CSALLGTKGAFF
TRBV14	TRBD1	TRBJ1-2	.	TGTGCCAGCAGCCAAGAAGGACAGGGATGGGGTGGCTACACCTTC	CASSQEGQGWGGYTF
TRBV4-2	TRBD2	TRBJ2-1	.	TGTGCCAGCAGCCCGACCGGACTAGCGGGAAATGAGCAGTTCTTC	CASSPTGLAGNEQFF
TRBV5-6	.	TRBJ2-7	.	TGTGCCAGCAGCTTGGGATCGATGGGGGAGCAGTACTTC	CASSLGSMGEQYF
TRBV7-9	TRBD1	TRBJ1-1	few	TGTGCCAGCAGCTTAATGAGGGACAGTGAAGCTTTCTTT	CASSLMRDSEAFF
TRBV4-1	TRBD1	TRBJ1-2	.	TGCGCCAGCAGCCAGGACAGGGCGCCTTATGGCTACACCTTC	CASSQDRAPYGYTF
TRBV29-1	TRBD1	TRBJ2-7	.	TGCAGCGTTCGGACAGGTTCATCCTACGAGCAGTACTTC	CSVRTGSSYEQYF
TRBV19	.	TRBJ1-6	.	TGTGCCAGTAGTATGAAAGGGTATTATAATTCACCCCTCCACTTT	CASSMKGYYNSPLHF
TRBV2	TRBD2	TRBJ2-7	.	TGTGCCAGCAGAGGGACTAGCTATATCGAGCAGTACTTC	CASRGTSYIEQYF
TRBV19	.	TRBJ2-7	.	TGTGCCAGTAGTGTCCGGGGAACCACGGGAGAGCAGTACTTC	CASSVRGTTGEQYF
TRBV7-7	.	TRBJ1-4	.	TGTGCCAGCAGCTTAGTACAGGCAACTAATGAAAAACTGTTTTTT	CASSLVQATNEKLFF
TRBV9	.	TRBJ1-3	once	TGTGCCAGCAGCGTAGCAACAGGGCTTTACTCTGGAAACACCATATATTTT	CASSVATGLYSGNTIYF
TRBV18	.	TRBJ2-1	.	TGTGCCAGCTCACCGCAATCCAGCTCCTACAATGAGCAGTTCTTC	CASSPQSSSYNEQFF
TRBV4-1	.	TRBJ1-5	.	TGCGCCAGCAGCCAAGGAGGGACGAGCAATCAGCCCCAGCATTTT	CASSQGGTSNQPQHF
TRBV19	.	TRBJ2-3	.	TGTGCCAGTAGTTCCTGGGGAAACACAGATACGCAGTATTTT	CASSSWGNTDTQYF
TRBV15	TRBD2	TRBJ2-3	.	TGTGCCACCGAAAATCTAGCGGGAAACACAGATACGCAGTATTTT	CATENLAGNTDTQYF
TRBV19	TRBD1	TRBJ1-2	.	TGTGCCAGTGAAACTACGACAGGGAGTTTGAGTGGCTACACCTTC	CASETTTGSLSGYTF
TRBV9	.	TRBJ1-5	.	TGTGCCAGCAGCGCTGGGGGATATAGCAATCAGCCCCAGCATTTT	CASSAGGYSNQPQHF
TRBV7-9	.	TRBJ2-7	.	TGTGCCAGCAGCCCGCCCGGTTCCTACGAGCAGTACTTC	CASSPPGSYEQYF
TRBV6-1	.	TRBJ2-5	.	TGTGCCAGCAGTGAAAGGCTATTGGGCAGTCCGATACAAGAGACCCAGTACTTC	CASSERLLGSPIQETQYF
TRBV7-7	TRBD2	TRBJ2-7	.	TGTGCCAGCAGCCCGGGGGGGGGCTACGAGCAGTACTTC	CASSPGGGYEQYF
TRBV2	.	TRBJ2-7	.	TGTGCCAGCAGTGGGGAAGGTTCACCTCCATACGAGCAGTACTTC	CASSGEGSPPYEQYF
TRBV7-6	.	TRBJ2-2	.	TGTGCCAGCAGCTTTTCGGGAACCGGGGAGCTGTTTTTT	CASSFSGTGELFF
TRBV29-1	.	TRBJ1-2	.	TGCAGCGTTGACGAGGGAGGTGACTATGGCTACACCTTC	CSVDEGGDYGYTF
TRBV4-3	.	TRBJ1-1	.	TGCGCCAGCAGCCAAGTAAGACTGGACATATGGAACACTGAAGCTTTCTTT	CASSQVRLDIWNTEAFF
TRBV4-2	.	TRBJ1-4	.	TGTGCCAGCAGCCAAGATGACGGGAGGAGTGAAAAACTGTTTTTT	CASSQDDGRSEKLFF
TRBV5-1	.	TRBJ2-7	.	TGCGCCAGCAGCTCCCTAGCAGCGAGGGGCGAGCAGTACTTC	CASSSLAARGEQYF
TRBV7-9	TRBD1	TRBJ1-2	.	TGTGCCAGCAGCAGCCGGGACAGCTATGGCTACACCTTC	CASSSRDSYGYTF
TRBV10-1	.	TRBJ2-3	once	TGCGCCAGCAGTGAAAGCGGGACAGTCACAGATACGCAGTATTTT	CASSESGTVTDTQYF
TRBV25-1	.	TRBJ1-2	few	TGTGCCAGCAGTCGGTTCTCCTATGGCTACACCTTC	CASSRFSYGYTF
TRBV7-7	.	TRBJ2-2	.	TGTGCCAGCAGCCCGGGGCCCGACACCGGGGAGCTGTTTTTT	CASSPGPDTGELFF
TRBV2	TRBD1	TRBJ1-1	.	TGTGCCAGCATTCAAGACAGGGTCACTGAAGCTTTCTTT	CASIQDRVTEAFF
TRBV5-1	.	TRBJ2-1	.	TGCGCCAGCAGCTTGGCCCCGGGCTCCTACAATGAGCAGTTCTTC	CASSLAPGSYNEQFF